These 2 T cell receptor beta chains came from one sample sequenced in a study of cytomegalovirus exposure and HLA in healthy donors. Researchers ran the PCR with 60 Vbeta and 13 Jbeta primers. Produced via immunoSEQ multiplex PCR; TCRdb's table is partial and in-frame only. The data contain approximately 82,000 clones, over 9.5% of them singletons. The sample was PBMCs. These receptors were obtained from a man between 60 and 75 years old in good health and CMV-seropositive.

The CDR3 loop reads CASSQELAGVPDTQYF. CDR3 coding DNA: TGCGCCAGCAGCCAAGAACTAGCGGGAGTCCCAGATACGCAGTATTTT. V is TRBV4-1 and J is TRBJ2-3; 11 bases fit TRBD2. This CDR3 contains 16 residues. Germline CDR1 MGHRA, CDR2 YSYEKL. V lost 0 bases, J lost 4 bases, and 3 bases stayed unmatched.

This clone was seen a few times. The chain has TRBV6-1 and TRBJ2-1; 8 nucleotides align to TRBD1. The CDR3 consists of 13 residues. Germline trimming cut 7 bases from V and 5 bases from J; bases unmatched to any gene: 4. CDR1 and CDR2 (germline): MNHNS, SASEGT. In DNA form, the CDR3 reads TGTGCCAGCACCGAGGACAGGGACAATGAGCAGTTCTTC. Amino acid sequence: CASTEDRDNEQFF.